The 10 T cell receptor beta chains presented below share a single source sample, sequenced in a study of OX40 agonist ivuxolimab in advanced cancers. The repertoire was sequenced with immunoSEQ multiplex PCR; TCRdb's copy has only in-frame clones and lacks some. Of 25,000 to 35,000 clones listed, 82% are singletons. Specimen: CD4+ or CD8+ T cells sorted from blood, collected in a trial of the OX40 agonist ivuxolimab. The receptor set was obtained from an adult with an advanced solid tumor such as melanoma, head and neck, liver or kidney cancer.

This clone was detected only once. This chain links TRBV5-1 with TRBJ2-3, with 11 bases fitting TRBD2. Germline lookup yields CDR1 SGHRS and CDR2 YFSETQ. There are 14 residues in the CDR3. The ends lost 0 bases at V and 12 bases at J; junction bases unmatched: 6. The CDR3 coding sequence is TGCGCCAGCAGCTTGGTGGGACTAGCGGACGTACAGTATTTT. This gives the protein CASSLVGLADVQYF.

This chain joins TRBV5-4 and TRBJ2-1; 12 positions agree with TRBD2. The CDR3 contains 15 residues. Trimming removed 6 bases from V and 10 bases from J; junction bases left unmatched: 11. Per the germline V gene, CDR1 is SGHNT and CDR2 is YYREEE (reference sequence). The DNA of the CDR3 is TGTGCCAGCACCTCGGAGCTAGCGGGAGGGCGGGAGCAGTTCTTC. Translated: CASTSELAGGREQFF. The full variable domain, with the rest looked up from reference TRBV5-4 and TRBJ2-1, is ETGVTQSPTHLIKTRGQQVTLRCSSQSGHNTVSWYQQALGQGPQFIFQYYREEENGRGNFPPRFSGLQFPNYSSELNVNALELDDSALYLCASTSELAGGREQFFGPGTRLTVL.

The chain uses TRBV6-1 and TRBJ2-5; 8 bases fit TRBD2. V lost 8 bases to trimming and J lost 5 bases; unmatched junction nucleotides: 10. Germline lookup yields CDR1 MNHNS and CDR2 SASEGT. CDR3 length: 14 residues. The CDR3 protein is CASVTSGPRETQYF. CDR3 nucleotide sequence: TGTGCCAGCGTTACTAGCGGTCCCCGTGAGACCCAGTACTTC.

The V call is TRBV5-1, the J call TRBJ2-3; 8 bases match TRBD1. This CDR3 is built from 15 residues. Looked up from germline, CDR1 is SGHRS and CDR2 is YFSETQ. The V gene end was trimmed by 0 bases and the J gene end by 2 bases; junction bases not matched to a gene: 2. CDR3 nucleotide sequence: TGCGCCAGCAGCTTGGAGGGACAGGCCACAGATACGCAGTATTTT. Its translation is CASSLEGQATDTQYF.

The chain uses TRBV19 and TRBJ1-5; the D is unclear. V gave up 8 bases and J gave up 1 base, with 18 bases separating them. Germline V gives CDR1 LNHDA, CDR2 SQIVND (reference sequence). The CDR3 spans 16 residues. CDR3 region: CASAPWRTTSNQPQHF. The CDR3 DNA reads TGTGCCAGTGCCCCCTGGAGGACGACCAGCAATCAGCCCCAGCATTTT.

This clone was detected once. The chain joins TRBV5-1 to TRBJ2-2, with D unclear. The V and J ends lost 0 bases and 5 bases respectively, with 8 bases between them. Germline V gene data show CDR1 as SGHRS and CDR2 as YFSETQ. The CDR3 is made up of 14 amino acids. Here the CDR3 DNA reads TGCGCCAGCAGCTTGGGATCGGTTACCGGGGAGCTGTTTTTT. Translating it yields CASSLGSVTGELFF.

This chain uses TRBV21-1 with TRBJ1-5; the D call in the table, TRBD1, was not verified against the DNA. TRBV21-1 is shown as a pseudogene. This CDR3 is built from 20 residues. In nucleotides, the CDR3 is TGTGCCAGCAGCAAAGAGAGACCCGGGACAGGGGGCTCGTCTAATCAGCCCCAGCATTTT. It codes for CASSKERPGTGGSSNQPQHF.

This chain uses TRBV14 with TRBJ2-1, with 7 bases lining up with TRBD2. Losses at the gene ends were 5 bases for V and 0 bases for J; bases not matched to a gene: 10. Looked up from germline, CDR1 is SGHDN and CDR2 is FVKESK. The CDR3 consists of 17 residues. For the CDR3, the DNA is TGTGCCAGCAGCACCCGTTCAGCGGGAAGCTCCTACAATGAGCAGTTCTTC. This codes for CASSTRSAGSSYNEQFF. The entire variable domain, with the rest obtained from reference TRBV14 and TRBJ2-1, is as follows: EAGVTQFPSHSVIEKGQTVTLRCDPISGHDNLYWYRRVMGKEIKFLLHFVKESKQDESGMPNNRFLAERTGGTYSTLKVQPAELEDSGVYFCASSTRSAGSSYNEQFFGPGTRLTVL.

There are a few counts of this clone. The CDR3 here is CASSLRTGLETQYF. CDR3 sequence (DNA): TGTGCCAGCAGCTTAAGAACAGGGTTAGAGACCCAGTACTTC. V and J are TRBV5-6 and TRBJ2-5; the D gene is possibly TRBD1 (6 bases). The CDR3 length is 14 residues. Between the trimmed V and J ends, which lost 2 bases and 4 bases, there was a span of 12 bases. Looked up from germline, CDR1 is SGHDT and CDR2 is YYEEEE.

The chain has TRBV2 and TRBJ2-4, with 9 bases identical to TRBD1. V gave up 8 bases and J gave up 6 bases; unmatched junction bases: 8. Germline V gene sequence: CDR1 SNHLY, CDR2 FYNNEI. This CDR3 spans 14 amino acids. CDR3 DNA sequence: TGTGCCAGCTGTGCAGAGACAGGGGGAAACATTCAGTACTTC. This codes for CASCAETGGNIQYF.